This T cell receptor (beta chain) was sequenced for a study of technical replicates of blood from a handful of donors. The repertoire was sequenced with immunoSEQ multiplex PCR; TCRdb's copy has only in-frame clones and lacks some. Of tens of thousands of clones in the sample, 90% to 95% were seen once. V lost 1 base, J lost 4 bases, and 7 bases lay in between. CDR3 length equals 13 residues. The germline CDR1 and CDR2 sequences are SGHVS and FNYEAQ. The sequencing input was T cells isolated from PBMCs. This receptor was taken from a human donor in good health. The chain uses TRBV7-6 and TRBJ2-5; D remains unclear. In DNA, the CDR3 is TGTGCCAGCAGCTTAGACATAATAGAGACCCAGTACTTC. Amino acids: CASSLDIIETQYF.